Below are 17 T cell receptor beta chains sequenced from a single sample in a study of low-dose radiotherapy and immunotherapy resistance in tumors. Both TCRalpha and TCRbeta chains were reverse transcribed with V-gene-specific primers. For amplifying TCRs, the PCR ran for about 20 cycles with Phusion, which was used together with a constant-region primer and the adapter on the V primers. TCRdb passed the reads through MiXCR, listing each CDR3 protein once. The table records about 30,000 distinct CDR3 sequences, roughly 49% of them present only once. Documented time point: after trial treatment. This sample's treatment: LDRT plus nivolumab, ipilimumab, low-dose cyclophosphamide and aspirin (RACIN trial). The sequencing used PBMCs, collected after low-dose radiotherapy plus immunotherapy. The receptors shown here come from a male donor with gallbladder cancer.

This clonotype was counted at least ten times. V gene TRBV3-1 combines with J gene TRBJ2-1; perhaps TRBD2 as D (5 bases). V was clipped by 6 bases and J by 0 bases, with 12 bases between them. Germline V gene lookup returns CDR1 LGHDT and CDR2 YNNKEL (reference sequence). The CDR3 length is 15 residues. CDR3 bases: TGTGCCAGCAGGGAACGGGGTAGCTCCTACAATGAGCAGTTCTTC. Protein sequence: CASRERGSSYNEQFF.

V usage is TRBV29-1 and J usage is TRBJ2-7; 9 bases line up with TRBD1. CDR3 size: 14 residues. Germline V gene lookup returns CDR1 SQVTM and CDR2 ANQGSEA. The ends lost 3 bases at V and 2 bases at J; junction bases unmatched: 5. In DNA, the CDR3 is TGCAGCGTTGAGACAGGGGGAGAAACCTACGAGCAGTACTTC. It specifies CSVETGGETYEQYF.

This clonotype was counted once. Here the CDR3 reads CASSRRLAGGRNEQFF. The CDR3 coding sequence is TGTGCCAGCAGCCGCAGACTAGCGGGGGGCCGTAATGAGCAGTTCTTC. The chain uses TRBV6-1 and TRBJ2-1, with TRBD2 matching over 13 bases. The CDR3 contains 16 residues. From germline, CDR1 is MNHNS and CDR2 SASEGT. V was clipped by 6 bases and J by 7 bases; unmatched bases: 9.

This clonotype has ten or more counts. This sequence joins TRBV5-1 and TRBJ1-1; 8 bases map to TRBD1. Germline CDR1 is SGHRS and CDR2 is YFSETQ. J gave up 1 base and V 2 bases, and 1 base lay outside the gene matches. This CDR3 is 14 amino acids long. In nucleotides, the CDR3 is TGCGCCAGCAGCTTCGGGACAGGGAACACTGAAGCTTTCTTT. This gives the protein CASSFGTGNTEAFF.

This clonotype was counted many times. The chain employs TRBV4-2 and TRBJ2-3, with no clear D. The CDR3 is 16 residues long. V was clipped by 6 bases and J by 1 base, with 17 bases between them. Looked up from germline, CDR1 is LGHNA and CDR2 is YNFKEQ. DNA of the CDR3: TGTGCCAGCAGACCGTCTGCCAGCTGGGGCACAGATACGCAGTATTTT. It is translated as CASRPSASWGTDTQYF.

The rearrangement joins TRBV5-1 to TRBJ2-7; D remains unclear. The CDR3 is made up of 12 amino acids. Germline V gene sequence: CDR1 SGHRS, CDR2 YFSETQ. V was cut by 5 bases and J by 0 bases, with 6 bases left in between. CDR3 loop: CASRLDSYEQYF. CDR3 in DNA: TGCGCCAGCAGGCTAGACTCCTACGAGCAGTACTTC.

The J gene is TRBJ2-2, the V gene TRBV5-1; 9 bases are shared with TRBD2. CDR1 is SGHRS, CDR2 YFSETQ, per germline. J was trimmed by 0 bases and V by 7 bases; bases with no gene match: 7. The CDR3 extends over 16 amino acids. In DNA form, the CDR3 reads TGCGCCAGCGGACGAGCGGGGGGACCGAACACCGGGGAGCTGTTTTTT. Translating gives CASGRAGGPNTGELFF.

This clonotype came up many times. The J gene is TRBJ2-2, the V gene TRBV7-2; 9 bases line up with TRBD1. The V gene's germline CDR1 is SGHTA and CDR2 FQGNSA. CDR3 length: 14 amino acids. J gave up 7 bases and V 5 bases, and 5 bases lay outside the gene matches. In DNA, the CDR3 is TGTGCCAGCAGCCAAGGGACAGGGAGCGGGGAGCTGTTTTTT. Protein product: CASSQGTGSGELFF.

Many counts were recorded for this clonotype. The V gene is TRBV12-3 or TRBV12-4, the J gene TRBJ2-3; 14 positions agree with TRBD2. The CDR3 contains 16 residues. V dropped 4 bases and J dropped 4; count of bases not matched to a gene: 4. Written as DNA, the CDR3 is TGTGCCAGCAGTTCGACTAGCGGGGGGGGCGCAGATACGCAGTATTTT. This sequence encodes CASSSTSGGGADTQYF.

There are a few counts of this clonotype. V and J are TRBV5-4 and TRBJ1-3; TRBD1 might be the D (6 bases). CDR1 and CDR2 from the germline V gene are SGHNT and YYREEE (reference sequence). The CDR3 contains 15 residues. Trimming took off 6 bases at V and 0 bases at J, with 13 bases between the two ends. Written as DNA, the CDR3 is TGTGCCAGCATGACGGACAGAGACTCTGGAAACACCATATATTTT. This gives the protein CASMTDRDSGNTIYF. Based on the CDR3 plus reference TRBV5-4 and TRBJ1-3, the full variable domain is ETGVTQSPTHLIKTRGQQVTLRCSSQSGHNTVSWYQQALGQGPQFIFQYYREEENGRGNFPPRFSGLQFPNYSSELNVNALELDDSALYLCASMTDRDSGNTIYFGEGSWLTVV.

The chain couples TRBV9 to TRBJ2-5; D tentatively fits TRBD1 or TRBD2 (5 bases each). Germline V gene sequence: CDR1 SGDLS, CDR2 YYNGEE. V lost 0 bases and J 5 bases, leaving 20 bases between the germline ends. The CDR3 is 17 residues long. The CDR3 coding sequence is TGTGCCAGCAGCGTAGGGGGCGGGTCCACCTCTCGGGAGACCCAGTACTTC. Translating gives CASSVGGGSTSRETQYF.

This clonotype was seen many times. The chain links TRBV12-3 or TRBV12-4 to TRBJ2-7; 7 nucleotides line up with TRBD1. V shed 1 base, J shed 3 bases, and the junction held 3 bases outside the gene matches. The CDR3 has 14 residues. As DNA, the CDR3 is TGTGCCAGCAGTTTAGTGACAGGGAACTACGAGCAGTACTTC. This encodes CASSLVTGNYEQYF.

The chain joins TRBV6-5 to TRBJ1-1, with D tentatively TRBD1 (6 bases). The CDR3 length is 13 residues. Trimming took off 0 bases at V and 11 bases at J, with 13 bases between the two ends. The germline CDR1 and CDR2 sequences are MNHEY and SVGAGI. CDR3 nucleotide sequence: TGTGCCAGCAGTTACTCGACAGGTTTTTTTGCTTTCTTT. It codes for CASSYSTGFFAFF.

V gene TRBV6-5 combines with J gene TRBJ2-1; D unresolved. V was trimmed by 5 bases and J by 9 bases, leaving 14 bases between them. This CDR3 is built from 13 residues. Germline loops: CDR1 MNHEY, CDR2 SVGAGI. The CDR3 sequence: CASSAIAGGEQFF. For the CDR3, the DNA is TGTGCCAGCAGTGCTATCGCCGGCGGTGAGCAGTTCTTC.

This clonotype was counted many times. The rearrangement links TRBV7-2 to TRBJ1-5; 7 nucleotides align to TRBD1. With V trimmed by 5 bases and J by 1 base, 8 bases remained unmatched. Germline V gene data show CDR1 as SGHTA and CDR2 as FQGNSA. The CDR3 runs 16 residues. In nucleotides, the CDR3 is TGTGCCAGCAGCCCCGCGGTGACAGGGAGCAATCAGCCCCAGCATTTT. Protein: CASSPAVTGSNQPQHF.

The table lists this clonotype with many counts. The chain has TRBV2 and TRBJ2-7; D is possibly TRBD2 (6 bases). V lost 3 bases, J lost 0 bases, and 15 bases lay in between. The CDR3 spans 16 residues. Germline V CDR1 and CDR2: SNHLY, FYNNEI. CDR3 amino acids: CASSDVGGGRSYEQYF. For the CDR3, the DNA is TGTGCCAGCAGTGATGTTGGGGGAGGCCGCTCCTACGAGCAGTACTTC.

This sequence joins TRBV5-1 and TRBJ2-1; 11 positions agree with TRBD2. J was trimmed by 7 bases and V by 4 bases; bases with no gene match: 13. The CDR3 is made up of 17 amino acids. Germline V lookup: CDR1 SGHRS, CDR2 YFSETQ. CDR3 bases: TGCGCCAGCAGCCCCCCCGGGACTAGCGGTGCGTGGAATGAGCAGTTCTTC. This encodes CASSPPGTSGAWNEQFF.